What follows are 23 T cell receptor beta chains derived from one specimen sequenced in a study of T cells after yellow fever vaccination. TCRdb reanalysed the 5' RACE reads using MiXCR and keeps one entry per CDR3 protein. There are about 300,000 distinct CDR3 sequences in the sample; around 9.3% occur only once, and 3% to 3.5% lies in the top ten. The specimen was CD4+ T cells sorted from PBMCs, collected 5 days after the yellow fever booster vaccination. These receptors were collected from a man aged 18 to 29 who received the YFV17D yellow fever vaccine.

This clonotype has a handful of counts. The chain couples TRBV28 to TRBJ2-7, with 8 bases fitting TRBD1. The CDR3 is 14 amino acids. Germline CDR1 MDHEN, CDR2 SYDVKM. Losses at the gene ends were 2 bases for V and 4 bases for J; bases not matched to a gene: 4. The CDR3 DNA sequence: TGTGCCAGCAGTTTAGGGGACAGGCCTTACGAGCAGTACGTC. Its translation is CASSLGDRPYEQYV.

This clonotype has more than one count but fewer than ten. CDR3: CASSGQGMIYEQYF. The CDR3 DNA is TGTGCCAGCAGCGGACAGGGTATGATATACGAGCAGTACTTC. The chain is built from TRBV7-6 and TRBJ2-7; 8 nucleotides match TRBD1. Germline values: CDR1 SGHVS, CDR2 FNYEAQ. The CDR3 is 14 amino acids. After removal of 5 bases from V and 4 bases from J, the junction contained 7 bases not matched to a gene.

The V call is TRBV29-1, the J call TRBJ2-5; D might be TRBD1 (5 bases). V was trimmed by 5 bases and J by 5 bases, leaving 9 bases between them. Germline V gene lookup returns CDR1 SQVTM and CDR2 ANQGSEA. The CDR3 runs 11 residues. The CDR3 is CSVNKGETQYF. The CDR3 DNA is TGCAGCGTTAATAAGGGGGAGACCCAGTACTTC.

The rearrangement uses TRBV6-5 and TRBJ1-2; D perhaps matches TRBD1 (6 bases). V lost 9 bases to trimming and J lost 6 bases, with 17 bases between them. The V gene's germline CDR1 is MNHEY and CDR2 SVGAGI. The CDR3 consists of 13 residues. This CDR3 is CASKSPGTNGYTF. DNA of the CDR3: TGTGCCAGTAAAAGTCCCGGGACAAATGGCTACACCTTC.

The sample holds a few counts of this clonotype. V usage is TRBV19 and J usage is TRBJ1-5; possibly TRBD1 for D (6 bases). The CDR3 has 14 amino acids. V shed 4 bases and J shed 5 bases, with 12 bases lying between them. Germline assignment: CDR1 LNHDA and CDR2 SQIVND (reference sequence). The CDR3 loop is CASSTTRGYQPQHF. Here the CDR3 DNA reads TGTGCCAGTAGTACAACCAGGGGTTATCAGCCCCAGCATTTT.

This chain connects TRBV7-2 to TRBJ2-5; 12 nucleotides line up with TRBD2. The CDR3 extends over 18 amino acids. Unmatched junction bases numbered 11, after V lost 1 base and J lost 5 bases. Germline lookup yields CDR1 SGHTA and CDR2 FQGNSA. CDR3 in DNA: TGTGCCAGCAGCTTAGGAGGTTCTAGCGGGGGGGGTTGGGAGACCCAGTACTTC. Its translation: CASSLGGSSGGGWETQYF.

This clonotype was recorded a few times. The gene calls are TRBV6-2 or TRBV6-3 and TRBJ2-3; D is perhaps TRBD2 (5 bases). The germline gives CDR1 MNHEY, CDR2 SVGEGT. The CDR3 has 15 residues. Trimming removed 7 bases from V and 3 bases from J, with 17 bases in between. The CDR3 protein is CASMSGARGTDTQYF. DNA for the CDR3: TGTGCCAGCATGTCTGGCGCCCGGGGTACAGATACGCAGTATTTT.

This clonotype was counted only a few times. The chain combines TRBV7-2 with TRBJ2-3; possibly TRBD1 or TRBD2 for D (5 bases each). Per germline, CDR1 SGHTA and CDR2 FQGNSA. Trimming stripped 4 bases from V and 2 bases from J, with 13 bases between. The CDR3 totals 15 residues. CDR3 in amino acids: CASSSAGANTDTQYF. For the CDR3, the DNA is TGTGCCAGCAGCTCCGCCGGGGCTAACACAGATACGCAGTATTTT.

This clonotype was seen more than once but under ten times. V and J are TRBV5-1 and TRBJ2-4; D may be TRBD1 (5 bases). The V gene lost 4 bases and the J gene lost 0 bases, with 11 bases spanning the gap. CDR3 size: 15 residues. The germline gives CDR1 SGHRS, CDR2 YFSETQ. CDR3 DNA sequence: TGCGCCAGCAGCGCGACAGTTTTAGCCAAAAACATTCAGTACTTC. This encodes CASSATVLAKNIQYF.

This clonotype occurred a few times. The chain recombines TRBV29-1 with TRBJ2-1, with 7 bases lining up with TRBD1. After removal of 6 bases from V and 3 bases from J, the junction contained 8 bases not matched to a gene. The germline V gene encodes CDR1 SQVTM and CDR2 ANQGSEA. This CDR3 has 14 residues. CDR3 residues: CSVAGQVIYNEQFF. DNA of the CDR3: TGCAGCGTGGCCGGACAGGTCATCTACAATGAGCAGTTCTTC.

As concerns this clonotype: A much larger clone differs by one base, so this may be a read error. CDR3 residues: CASSLGQINDSPLHF. CDR3 in DNA: TGTGCCAGCAGCTTAGGGCAGATCAATGATTCACCCCTCCACTTT. This chain connects TRBV7-9 to TRBJ1-6; D is undetermined. The CDR3 covers 15 residues. CDR1 SEHNR and CDR2 FQNEAQ come from the germline V gene (reference sequence). V lost 1 base to trimming and J lost 8 bases, with 12 bases between them.

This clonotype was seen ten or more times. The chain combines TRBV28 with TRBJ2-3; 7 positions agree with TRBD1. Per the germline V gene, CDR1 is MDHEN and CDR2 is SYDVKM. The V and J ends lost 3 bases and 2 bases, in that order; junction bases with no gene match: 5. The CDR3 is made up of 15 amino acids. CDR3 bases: TGTGCCAGCAGTTTGGGGGACAGTTCCACAGATACGCAGTATTTT. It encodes CASSLGDSSTDTQYF.

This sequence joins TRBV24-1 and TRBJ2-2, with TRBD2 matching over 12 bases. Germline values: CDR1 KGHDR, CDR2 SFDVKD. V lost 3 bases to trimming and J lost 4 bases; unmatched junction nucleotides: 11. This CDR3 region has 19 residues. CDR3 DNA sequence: TGTGCCACCAGTGATACCCCTTCTAGCGGGGGGGCCGGCACCGGGGAGCTGTTTTTT. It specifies CATSDTPSSGGAGTGELFF.

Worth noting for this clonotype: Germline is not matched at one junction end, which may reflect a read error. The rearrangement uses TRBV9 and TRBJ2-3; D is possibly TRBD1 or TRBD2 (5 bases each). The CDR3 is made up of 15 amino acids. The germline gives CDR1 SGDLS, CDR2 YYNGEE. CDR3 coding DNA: TGTGCCAGCAGCGTAGAGGGACGACCCACATATACGCAGTATTTT. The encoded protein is CASSVEGRPTYTQYF.

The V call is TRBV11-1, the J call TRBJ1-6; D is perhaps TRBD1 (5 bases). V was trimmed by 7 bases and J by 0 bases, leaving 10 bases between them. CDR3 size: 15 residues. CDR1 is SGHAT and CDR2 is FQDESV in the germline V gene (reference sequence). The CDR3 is CASTGGFSYNSPLHF. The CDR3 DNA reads TGTGCCAGCACCGGGGGGTTCTCCTATAATTCACCCCTCCACTTT.

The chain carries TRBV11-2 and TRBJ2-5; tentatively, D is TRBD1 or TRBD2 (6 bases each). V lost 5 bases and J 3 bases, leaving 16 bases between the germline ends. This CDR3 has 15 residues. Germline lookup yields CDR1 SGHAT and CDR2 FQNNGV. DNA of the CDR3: TGTGCCAGCAGCCACCCCGGGGGCGGGAAAGAGACCCAGTACTTC. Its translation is CASSHPGGGKETQYF. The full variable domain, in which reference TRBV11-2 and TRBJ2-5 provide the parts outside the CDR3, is EAGVAQSPRYKIIEKRQSVAFWCNPISGHATLYWYQQILGQGPKLLIQFQNNGVVDDSQLPKDRFSAERLKGVDSTLKIQPAKLEDSAVYLCASSHPGGGKETQYFGPGTRLLVL.

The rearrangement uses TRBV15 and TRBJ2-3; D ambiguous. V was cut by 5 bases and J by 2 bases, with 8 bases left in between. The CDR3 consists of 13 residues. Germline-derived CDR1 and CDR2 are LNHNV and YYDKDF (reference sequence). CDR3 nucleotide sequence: TGTGCCACCAGCGTGGTCCTCACAGATACGCAGTATTTT. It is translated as CATSVVLTDTQYF.

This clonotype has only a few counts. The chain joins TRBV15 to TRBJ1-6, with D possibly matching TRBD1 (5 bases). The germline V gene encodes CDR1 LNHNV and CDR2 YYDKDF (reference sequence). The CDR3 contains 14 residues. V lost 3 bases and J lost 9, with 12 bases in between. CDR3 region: CATSRDIGGSPLHF. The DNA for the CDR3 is TGTGCCACCAGCAGGGACATCGGCGGTTCACCCCTCCACTTT.

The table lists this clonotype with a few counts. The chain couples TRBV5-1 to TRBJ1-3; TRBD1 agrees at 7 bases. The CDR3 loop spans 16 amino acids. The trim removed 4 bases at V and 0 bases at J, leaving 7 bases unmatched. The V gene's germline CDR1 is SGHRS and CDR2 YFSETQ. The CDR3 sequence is CASSLGQPSSGNTIYF. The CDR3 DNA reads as TGCGCCAGCAGCCTGGGACAGCCAAGCTCTGGAAACACCATATATTTT.

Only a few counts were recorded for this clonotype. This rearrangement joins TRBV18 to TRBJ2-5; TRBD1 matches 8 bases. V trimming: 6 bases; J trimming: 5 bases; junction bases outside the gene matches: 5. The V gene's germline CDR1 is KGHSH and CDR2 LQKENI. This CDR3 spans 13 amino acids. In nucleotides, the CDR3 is TGTGCCAGCTCTCCAAACAGGGGGGAGACCCAGTACTTC. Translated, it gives CASSPNRGETQYF.

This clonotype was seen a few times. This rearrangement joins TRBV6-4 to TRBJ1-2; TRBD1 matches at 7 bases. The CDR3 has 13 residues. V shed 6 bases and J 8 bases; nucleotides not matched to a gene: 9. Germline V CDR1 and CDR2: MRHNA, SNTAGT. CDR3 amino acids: CASSARQGGGYTF. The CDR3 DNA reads TGTGCCAGCAGCGCTCGACAGGGAGGCGGCTACACCTTC.

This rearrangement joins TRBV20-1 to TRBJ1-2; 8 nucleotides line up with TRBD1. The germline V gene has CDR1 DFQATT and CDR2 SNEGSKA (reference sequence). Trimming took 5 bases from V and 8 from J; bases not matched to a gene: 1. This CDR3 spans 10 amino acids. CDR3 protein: CSAAGGGYTF. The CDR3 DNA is TGCAGTGCTGCAGGGGGCGGCTACACCTTC.

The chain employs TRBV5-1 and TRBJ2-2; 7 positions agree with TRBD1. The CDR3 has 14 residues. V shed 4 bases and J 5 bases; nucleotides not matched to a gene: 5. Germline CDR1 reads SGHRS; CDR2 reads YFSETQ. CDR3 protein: CASSAQGSTGELFF. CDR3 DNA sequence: TGCGCCAGCAGCGCACAGGGGAGTACCGGGGAGCTGTTTTTT.